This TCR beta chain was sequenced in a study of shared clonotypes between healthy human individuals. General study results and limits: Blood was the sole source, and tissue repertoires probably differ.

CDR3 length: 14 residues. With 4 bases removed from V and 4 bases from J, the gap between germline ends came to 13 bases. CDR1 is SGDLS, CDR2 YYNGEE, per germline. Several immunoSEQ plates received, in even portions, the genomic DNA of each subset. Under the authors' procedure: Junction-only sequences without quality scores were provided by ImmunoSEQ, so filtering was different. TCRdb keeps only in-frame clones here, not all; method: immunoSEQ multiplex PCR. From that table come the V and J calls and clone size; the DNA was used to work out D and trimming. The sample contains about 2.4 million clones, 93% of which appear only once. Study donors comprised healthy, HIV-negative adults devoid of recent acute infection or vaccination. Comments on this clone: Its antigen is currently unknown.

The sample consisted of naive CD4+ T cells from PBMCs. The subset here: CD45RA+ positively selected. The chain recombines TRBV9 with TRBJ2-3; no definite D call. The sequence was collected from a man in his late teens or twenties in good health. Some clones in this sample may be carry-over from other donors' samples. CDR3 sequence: CASSSHHPADTQYF. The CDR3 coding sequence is TGTGCCAGCAGCTCCCACCATCCGGCAGATACGCAGTATTTT.